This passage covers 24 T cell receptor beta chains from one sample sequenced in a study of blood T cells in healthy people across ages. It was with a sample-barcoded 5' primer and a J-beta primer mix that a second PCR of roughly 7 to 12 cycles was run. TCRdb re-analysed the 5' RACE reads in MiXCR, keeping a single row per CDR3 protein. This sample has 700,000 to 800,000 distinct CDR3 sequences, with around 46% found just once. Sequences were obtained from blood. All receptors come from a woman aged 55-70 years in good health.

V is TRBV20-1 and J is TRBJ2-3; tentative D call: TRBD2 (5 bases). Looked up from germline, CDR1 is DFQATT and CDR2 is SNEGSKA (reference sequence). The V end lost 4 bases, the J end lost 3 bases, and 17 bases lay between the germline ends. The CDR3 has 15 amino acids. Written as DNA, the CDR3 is TGCAGTGCTATGGACTCGGGTCGTCGGACAGATACGCAGTATTTT. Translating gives CSAMDSGRRTDTQYF.

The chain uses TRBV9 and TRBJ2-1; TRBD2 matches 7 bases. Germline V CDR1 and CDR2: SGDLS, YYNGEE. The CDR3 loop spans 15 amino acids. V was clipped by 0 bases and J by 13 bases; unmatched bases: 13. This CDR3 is CASSVVQLSGEKQFF. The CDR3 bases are TGTGCCAGCAGCGTAGTCCAATTGAGCGGGGAAAAACAGTTCTTC.

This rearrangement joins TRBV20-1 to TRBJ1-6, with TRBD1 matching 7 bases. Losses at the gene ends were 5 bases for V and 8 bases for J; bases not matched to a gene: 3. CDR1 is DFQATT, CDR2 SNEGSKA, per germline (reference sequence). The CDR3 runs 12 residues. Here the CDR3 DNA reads TGCAGTGCTGGGGACAGAGATTCACCCCTCCACTTT. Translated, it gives CSAGDRDSPLHF.

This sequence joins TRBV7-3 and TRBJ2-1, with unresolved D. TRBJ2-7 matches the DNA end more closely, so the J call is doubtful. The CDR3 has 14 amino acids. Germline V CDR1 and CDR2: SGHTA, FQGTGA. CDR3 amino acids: CASSLRTPPGEQYF. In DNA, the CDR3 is TGTGCCAGCAGCTTAAGAACACCGCCGGGTGAGCAGTACTTC.

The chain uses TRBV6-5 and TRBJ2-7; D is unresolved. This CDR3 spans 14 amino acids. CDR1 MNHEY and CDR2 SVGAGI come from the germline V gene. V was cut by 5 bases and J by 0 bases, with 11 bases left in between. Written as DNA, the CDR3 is TGTGCCAGCAGTAAAACACGGAACTCCTACGAGCAGTACTTC. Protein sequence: CASSKTRNSYEQYF.

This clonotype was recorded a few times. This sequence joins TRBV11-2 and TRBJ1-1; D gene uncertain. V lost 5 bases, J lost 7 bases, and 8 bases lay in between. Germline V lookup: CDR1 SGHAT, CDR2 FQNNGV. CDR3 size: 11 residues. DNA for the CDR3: TGTGCCAGCAGCCTACACAGTGAAGCTTTCTTT. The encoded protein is CASSLHSEAFF. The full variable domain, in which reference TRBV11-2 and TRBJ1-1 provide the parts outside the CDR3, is EAGVAQSPRYKIIEKRQSVAFWCNPISGHATLYWYQQILGQGPKLLIQFQNNGVVDDSQLPKDRFSAERLKGVDSTLKIQPAKLEDSAVYLCASSLHSEAFFGQGTRLTVV.

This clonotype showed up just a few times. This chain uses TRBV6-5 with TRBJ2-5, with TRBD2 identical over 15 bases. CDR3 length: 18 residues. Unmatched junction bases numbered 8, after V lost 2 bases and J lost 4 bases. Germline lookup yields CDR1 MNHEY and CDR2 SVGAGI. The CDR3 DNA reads TGTGCCAGCAGTTACCCCAGGACTAGCGGGGGGGCCGGAGAGACCCAGTACTTC. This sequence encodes CASSYPRTSGGAGETQYF.

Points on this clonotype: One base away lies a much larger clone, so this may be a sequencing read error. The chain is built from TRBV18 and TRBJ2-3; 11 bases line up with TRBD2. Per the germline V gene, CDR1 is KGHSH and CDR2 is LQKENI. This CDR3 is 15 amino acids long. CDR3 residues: CASSLRLAGTETQYF. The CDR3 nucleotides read TGTGCCAGCTCACTGAGACTAGCGGGGACAGAGACGCAGTATTTT.

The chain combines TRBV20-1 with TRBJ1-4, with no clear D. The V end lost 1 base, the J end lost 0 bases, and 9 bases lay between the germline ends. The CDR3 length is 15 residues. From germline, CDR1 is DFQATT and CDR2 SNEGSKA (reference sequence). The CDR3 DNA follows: TGCAGTGCTAGAGTAGGATTTGCAACTAATGAAAAACTGTTTTTT. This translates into CSARVGFATNEKLFF.

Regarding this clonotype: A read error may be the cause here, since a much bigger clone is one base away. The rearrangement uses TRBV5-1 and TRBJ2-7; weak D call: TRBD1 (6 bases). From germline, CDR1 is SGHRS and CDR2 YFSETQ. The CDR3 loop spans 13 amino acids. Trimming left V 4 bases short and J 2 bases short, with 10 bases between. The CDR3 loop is CASSDGQTYEQYF. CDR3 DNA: TGCGCCAGCAGCGACGGACAGACCTACGAGCAGTACTTC.

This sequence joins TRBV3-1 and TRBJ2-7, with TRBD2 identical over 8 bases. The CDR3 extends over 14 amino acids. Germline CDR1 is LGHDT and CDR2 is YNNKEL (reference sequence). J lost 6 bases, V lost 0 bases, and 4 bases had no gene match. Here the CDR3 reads CASSQDLAGREQYF. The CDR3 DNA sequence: TGTGCCAGCAGCCAAGACCTAGCGGGTCGCGAGCAGTACTTC.

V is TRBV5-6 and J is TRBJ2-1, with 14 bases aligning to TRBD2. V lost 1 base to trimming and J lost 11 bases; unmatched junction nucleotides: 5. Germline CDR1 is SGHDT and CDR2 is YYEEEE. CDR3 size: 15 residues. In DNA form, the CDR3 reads TGTGCCAGCAGCTTGCCTCGACTAGCGGGAGGGAAGCAGTTCTTC. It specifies CASSLPRLAGGKQFF.

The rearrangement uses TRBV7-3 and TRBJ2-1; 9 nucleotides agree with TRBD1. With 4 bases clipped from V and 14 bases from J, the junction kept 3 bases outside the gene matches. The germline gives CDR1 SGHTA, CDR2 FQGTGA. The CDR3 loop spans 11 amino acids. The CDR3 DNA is TGTGCCAGCAGCTCCGGGACAGGGAAGTTCTTC. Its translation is CASSSGTGKFF.

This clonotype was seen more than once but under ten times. CDR3 sequence reads: CASRFSGTENSPLHF. The CDR3 nucleotides are TGTGCCAGCCGATTTTCCGGGACAGAAAATTCACCCCTCCACTTT. The chain joins TRBV6-1 to TRBJ1-6, with 7 bases lining up with TRBD1. J was trimmed by 7 bases and V by 8 bases; bases with no gene match: 11. Germline V gene sequence: CDR1 MNHNS, CDR2 SASEGT. CDR3 size: 15 residues.

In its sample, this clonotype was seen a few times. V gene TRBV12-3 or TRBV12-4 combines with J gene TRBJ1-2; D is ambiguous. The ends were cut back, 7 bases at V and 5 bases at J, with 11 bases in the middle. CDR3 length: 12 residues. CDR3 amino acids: CASTEEGYGYTF. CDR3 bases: TGTGCCAGCACCGAAGAAGGGTATGGCTACACCTTC.

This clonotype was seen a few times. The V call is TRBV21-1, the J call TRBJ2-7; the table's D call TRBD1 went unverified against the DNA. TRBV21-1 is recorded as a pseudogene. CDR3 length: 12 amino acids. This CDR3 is CVPHCLCPRQYF. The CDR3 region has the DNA TGTGTTCCGCACTGTCTGTGCCCTCGGCAGTACTTC.

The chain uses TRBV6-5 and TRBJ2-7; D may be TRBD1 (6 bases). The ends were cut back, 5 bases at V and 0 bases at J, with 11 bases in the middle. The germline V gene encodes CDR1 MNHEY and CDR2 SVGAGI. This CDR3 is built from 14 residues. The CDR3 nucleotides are TGTGCCAGCAGTCGACAGGTTACCTCCTACGAGCAGTACTTC. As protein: CASSRQVTSYEQYF.

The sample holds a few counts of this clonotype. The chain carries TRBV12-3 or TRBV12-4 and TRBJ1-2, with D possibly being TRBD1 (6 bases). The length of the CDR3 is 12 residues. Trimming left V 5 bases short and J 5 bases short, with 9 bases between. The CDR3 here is CASSNRDYGYTF. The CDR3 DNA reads TGTGCCAGCAGTAACAGGGATTATGGCTACACCTTC.

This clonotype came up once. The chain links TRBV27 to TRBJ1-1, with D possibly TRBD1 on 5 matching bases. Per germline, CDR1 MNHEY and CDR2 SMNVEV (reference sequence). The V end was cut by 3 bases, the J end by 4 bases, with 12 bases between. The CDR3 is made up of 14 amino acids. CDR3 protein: CASSFGDSITEAFF. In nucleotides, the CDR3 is TGTGCCAGCAGTTTCGGGGACTCAATCACTGAAGCTTTCTTT.

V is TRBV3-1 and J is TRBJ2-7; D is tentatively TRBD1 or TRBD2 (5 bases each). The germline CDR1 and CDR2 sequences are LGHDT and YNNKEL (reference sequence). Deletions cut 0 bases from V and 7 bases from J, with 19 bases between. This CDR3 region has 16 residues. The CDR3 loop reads CASSQDRGALYNEQYF. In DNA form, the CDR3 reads TGTGCCAGCAGCCAAGATAGAGGGGCCCTCTACAATGAGCAGTACTTC.

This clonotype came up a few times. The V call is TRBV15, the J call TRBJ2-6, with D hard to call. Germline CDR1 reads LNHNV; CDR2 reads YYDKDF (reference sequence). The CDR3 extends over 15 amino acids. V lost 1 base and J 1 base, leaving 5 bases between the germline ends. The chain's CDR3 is CATSRGGSGANVLTF. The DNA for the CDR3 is TGTGCCACCAGCAGAGGTGGGTCTGGGGCCAACGTCCTGACTTTC.

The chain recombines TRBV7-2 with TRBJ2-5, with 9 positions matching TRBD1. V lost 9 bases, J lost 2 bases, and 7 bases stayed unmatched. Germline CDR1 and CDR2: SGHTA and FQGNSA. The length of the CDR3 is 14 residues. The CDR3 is CASTTGGVQETQYF. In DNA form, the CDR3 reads TGTGCCAGTACCACAGGGGGCGTGCAAGAGACCCAGTACTTC.

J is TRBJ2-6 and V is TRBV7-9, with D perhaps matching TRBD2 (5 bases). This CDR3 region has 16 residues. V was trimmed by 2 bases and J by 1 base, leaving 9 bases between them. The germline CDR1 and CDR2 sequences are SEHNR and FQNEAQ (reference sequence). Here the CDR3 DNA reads TGTGCCAGCAGCTTACGGGGTGTGTCTGGGGCCAACGTCCTGACTTTC. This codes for CASSLRGVSGANVLTF.

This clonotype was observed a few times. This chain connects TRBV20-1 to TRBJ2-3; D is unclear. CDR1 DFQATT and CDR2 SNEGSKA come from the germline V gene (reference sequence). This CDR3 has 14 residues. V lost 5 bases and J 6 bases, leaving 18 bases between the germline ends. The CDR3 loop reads CSAYRPPLSDTQYF. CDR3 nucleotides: TGCAGTGCTTATCGACCCCCGCTTTCCGATACGCAGTATTTT.